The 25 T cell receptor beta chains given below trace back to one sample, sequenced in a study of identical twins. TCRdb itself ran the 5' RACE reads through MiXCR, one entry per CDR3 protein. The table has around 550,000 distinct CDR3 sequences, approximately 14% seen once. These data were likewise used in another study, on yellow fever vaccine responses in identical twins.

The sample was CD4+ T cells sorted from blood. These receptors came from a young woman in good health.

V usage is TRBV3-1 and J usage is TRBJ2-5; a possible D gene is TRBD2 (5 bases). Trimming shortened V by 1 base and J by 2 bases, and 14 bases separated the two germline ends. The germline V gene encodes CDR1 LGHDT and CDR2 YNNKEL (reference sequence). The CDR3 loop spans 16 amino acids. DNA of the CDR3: TGTGCCAGCAGCCAAGGAAGTGGAAGCGGTCAAGAGACCCAGTACTTC. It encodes CASSQGSGSGQETQYF.

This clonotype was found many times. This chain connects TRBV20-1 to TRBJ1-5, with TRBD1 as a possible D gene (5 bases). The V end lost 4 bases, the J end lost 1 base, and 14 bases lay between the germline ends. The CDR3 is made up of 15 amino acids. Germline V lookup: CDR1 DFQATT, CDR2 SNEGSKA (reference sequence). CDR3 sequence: CSANGQGLSNQPQHF. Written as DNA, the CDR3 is TGCAGTGCTAACGGGCAGGGATTAAGCAATCAGCCCCAGCATTTT.

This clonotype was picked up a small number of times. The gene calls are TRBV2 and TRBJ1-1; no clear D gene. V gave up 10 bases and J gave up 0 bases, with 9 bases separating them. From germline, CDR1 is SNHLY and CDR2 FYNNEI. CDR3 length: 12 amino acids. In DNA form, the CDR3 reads TGTGCCACGCCACTCATGAACACTGAAGCTTTCTTT. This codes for CATPLMNTEAFF. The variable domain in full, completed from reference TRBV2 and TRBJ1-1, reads EPEVTQTPSHQVTQMGQEVILRCVPISNHLYFYWYRQILGQKVEFLVSFYNNEISEKSEIFDDQFSVERPDGSNFTLKIRSTKLEDSAMYFCATPLMNTEAFFGQGTRLTVV.

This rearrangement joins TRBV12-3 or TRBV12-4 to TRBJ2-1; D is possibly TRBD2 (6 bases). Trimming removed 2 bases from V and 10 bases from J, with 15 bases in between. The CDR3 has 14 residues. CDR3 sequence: CASSLNMGGGEQFF. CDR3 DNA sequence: TGTGCCAGCAGTTTAAATATGGGGGGTGGCGAGCAGTTCTTC.

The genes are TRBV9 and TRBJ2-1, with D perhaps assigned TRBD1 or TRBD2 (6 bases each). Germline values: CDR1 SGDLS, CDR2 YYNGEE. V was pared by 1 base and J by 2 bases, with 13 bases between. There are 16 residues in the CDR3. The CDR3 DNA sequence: TGTGCCAGCAGCGTACGGGGGCAGGGCCCCTACAATGAGCAGTTCTTC. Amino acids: CASSVRGQGPYNEQFF.

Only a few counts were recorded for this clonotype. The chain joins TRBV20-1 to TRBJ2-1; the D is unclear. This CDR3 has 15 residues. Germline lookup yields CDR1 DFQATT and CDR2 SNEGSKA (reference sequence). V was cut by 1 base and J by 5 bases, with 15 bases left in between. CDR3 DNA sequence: TGCAGTGCTAGAGGGGTGGAACAGATCAACAATGAGCAGTTCTTC. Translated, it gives CSARGVEQINNEQFF.

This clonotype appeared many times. CDR3 nucleotide sequence: TGTGCCAGCAGTGGTACAGCTGTGCCCTCCGGAAACACCATATATTTT. Translating it yields CASSGTAVPSGNTIYF. The V gene is TRBV12-3 or TRBV12-4, the J gene TRBJ1-3; D is undetermined. This CDR3 comprises 16 residues. The V gene lost 5 bases and the J gene lost 4 bases, with 18 bases spanning the gap.

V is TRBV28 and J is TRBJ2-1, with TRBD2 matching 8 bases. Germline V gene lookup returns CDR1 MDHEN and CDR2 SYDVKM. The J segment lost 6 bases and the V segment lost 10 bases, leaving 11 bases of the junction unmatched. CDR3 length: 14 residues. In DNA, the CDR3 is TGTGCCACTTCCGGAGCGGGAGAAGTCAATGAGCAGTTCTTC. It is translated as CATSGAGEVNEQFF.

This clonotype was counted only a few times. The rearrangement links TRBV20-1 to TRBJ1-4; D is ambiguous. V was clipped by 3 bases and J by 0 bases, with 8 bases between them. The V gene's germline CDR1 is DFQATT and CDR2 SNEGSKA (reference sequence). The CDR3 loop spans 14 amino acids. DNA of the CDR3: TGCAGTGCTAGCCCTGGGACAACTAATGAAAAACTGTTTTTT. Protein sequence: CSASPGTTNEKLFF.

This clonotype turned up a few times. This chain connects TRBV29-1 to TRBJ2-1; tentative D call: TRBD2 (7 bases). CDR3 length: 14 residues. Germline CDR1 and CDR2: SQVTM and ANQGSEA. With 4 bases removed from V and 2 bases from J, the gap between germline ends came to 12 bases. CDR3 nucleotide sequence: TGCAGCGTTGTTTGGGGGGGCGCCTACAATGAGCAGTTCTTC. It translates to CSVVWGGAYNEQFF.

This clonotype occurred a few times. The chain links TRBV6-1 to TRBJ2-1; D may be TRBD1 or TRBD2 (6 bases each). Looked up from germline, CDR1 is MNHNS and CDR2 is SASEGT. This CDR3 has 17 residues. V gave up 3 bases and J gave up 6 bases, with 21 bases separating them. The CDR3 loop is CASSDRSVQGRRNEQFF. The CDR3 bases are TGTGCCAGCAGTGATAGGTCGGTCCAGGGGAGGCGCAATGAGCAGTTCTTC.

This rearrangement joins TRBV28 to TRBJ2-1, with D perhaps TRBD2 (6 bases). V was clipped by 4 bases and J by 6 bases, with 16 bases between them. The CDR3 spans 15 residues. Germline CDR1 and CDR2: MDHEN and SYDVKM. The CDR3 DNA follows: TGTGCCAGCAGTTCCCGGCCGGGACTTCCCAATGAGCAGTTCTTC. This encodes CASSSRPGLPNEQFF.

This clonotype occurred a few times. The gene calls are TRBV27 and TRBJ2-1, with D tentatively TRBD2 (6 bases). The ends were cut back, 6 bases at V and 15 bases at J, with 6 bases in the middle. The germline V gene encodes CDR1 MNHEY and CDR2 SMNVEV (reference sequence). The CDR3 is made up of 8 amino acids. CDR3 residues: CASSGGFF. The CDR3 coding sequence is TGTGCCAGCAGCGGGGGGTTCTTC.

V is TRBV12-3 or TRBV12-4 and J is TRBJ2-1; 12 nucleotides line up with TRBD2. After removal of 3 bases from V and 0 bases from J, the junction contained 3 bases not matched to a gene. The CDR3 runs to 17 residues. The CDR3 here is CASSFLAGGHSYNEQFF. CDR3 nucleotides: TGTGCCAGCAGTTTTCTAGCGGGGGGGCACTCCTACAATGAGCAGTTCTTC.

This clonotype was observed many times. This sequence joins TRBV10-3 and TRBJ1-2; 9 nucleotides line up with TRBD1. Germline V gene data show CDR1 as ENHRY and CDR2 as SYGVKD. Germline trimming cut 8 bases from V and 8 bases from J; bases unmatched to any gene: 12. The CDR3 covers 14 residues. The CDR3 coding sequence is TGTGCCATCGCGGGAACACCGGGACAGGGCGGCTACACCTTC. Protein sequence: CAIAGTPGQGGYTF.

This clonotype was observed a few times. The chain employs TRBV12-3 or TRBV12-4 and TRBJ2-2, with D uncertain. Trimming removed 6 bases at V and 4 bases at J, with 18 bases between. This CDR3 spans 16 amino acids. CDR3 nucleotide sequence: TGTGCCAGCAGATTCACCGGAAACCTACGCACCGGGGAGCTGTTTTTT. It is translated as CASRFTGNLRTGELFF.

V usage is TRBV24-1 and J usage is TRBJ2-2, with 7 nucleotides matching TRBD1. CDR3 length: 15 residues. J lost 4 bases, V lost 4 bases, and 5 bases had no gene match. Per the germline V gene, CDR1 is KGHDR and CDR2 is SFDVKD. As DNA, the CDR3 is TGTGCCACCAGTGACCCCGGACAGGCCACCGGGGAGCTGTTTTTT. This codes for CATSDPGQATGELFF.

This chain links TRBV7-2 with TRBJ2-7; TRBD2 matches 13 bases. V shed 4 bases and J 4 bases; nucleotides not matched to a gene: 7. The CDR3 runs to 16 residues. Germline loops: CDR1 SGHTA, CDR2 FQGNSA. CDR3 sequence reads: CASSSTSGRAVYEQYF. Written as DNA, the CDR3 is TGTGCCAGCAGCTCAACTAGCGGGAGGGCCGTATACGAGCAGTACTTC.

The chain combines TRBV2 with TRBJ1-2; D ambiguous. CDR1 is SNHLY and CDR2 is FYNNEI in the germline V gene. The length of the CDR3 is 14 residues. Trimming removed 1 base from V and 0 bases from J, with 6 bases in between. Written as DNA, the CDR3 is TGTGCCAGCAGTGAAGGCGGTCCTAACTATGGCTACACCTTC. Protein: CASSEGGPNYGYTF.

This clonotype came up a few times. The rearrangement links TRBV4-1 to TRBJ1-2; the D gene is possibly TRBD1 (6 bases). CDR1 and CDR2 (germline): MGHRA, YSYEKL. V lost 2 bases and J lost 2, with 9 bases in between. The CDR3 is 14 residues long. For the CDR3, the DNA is TGCGCCAGCAGCCAACCCACAGGGAACTATGGCTACACCTTC. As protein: CASSQPTGNYGYTF.

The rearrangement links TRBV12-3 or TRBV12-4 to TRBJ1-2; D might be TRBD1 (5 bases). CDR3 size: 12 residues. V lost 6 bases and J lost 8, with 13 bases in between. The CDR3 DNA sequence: TGTGCCAGCAGGCGGGACCTCCCCGGCTACACCTTC. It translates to CASRRDLPGYTF.

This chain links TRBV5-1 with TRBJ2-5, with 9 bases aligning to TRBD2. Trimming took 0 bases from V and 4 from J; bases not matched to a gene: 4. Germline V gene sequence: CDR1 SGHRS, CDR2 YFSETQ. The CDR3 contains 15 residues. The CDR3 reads CASSLATAGGETQYF. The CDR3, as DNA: TGCGCCAGCAGCTTGGCGACAGCGGGGGGAGAGACCCAGTACTTC.

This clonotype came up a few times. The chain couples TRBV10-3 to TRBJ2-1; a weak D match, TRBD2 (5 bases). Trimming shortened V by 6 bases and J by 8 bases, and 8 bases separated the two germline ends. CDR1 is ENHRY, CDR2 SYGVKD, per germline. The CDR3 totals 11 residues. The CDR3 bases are TGTGCCATCAGGGGAGTTGATGAGCAGTTCTTC. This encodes CAIRGVDEQFF.

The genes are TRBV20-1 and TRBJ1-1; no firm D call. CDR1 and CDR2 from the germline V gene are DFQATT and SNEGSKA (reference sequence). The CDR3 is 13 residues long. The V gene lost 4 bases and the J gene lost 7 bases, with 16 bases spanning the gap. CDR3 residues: CSANTEGAVEAFF. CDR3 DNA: TGCAGTGCTAATACCGAAGGTGCGGTTGAAGCTTTCTTT.

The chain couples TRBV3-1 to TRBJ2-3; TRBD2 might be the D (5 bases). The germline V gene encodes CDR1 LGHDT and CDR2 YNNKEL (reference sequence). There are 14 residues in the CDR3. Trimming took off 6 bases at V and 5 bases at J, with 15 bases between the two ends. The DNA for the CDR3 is TGTGCCAGCAGGTTAGAGGGAGTTAAAGATACGCAGTATTTT. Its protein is CASRLEGVKDTQYF.